A selection of T cell receptor beta chains follows, all from one sample in a study of CD8 T cells in Susac syndrome. TCRdb re-called the immunoSEQ multiplex PCR reads through MiXCR, storing one row per CDR3 protein. The sample contains approximately 150,000 distinct CDR3 sequences, roughly 80% of which appear only once. What was sequenced was CD8+ T cells from PBMCs. All receptors come from a human donor with multiple sclerosis. CDR3s include the opening cysteine and the closing phenylalanine or tryptophan. D genes are given only for firm matches. Expanded clones get a size class; other rows say once, few or many, or leave the size out.

TRBV7-9	.	TRBJ1-5	.	CASSLELPGQPQHF	TGTGCCAGCAGCTTAGAGTTGCCGGGGCAGCCCCAGCATTTT
TRBV19	.	TRBJ2-1	.	CATSRGMGAAGEQFF	TGTGCCACGTCGAGGGGTATGGGTGCTGCGGGTGAGCAGTTCTTC
TRBV4-1	.	TRBJ1-1	.	CASSQDPPGVWTEAFF	TGCGCCAGCAGCCAAGACCCGCCGGGGGTATGGACTGAAGCTTTCTTT
TRBV2	.	TRBJ1-5	.	CASSEAVGPWLDF	TGTGCCAGCAGTGAAGCTGTAGGCCCTTGGTTGGATTTT
TRBV4-3	.	TRBJ2-5	.	CASSQVAGGEETQYF	TGCGCCAGCAGCCAAGTAGCTGGAGGGGAAGAGACCCAGTACTTC
TRBV27	.	TRBJ2-7	.	CASSWQGASYEQYF	TGTGCCAGCAGTTGGCAGGGAGCAAGCTACGAGCAGTACTTC
TRBV12-3/TRBV12-4	.	TRBJ2-1	.	CASSFLGATINEQFF	TGTGCCAGCAGCTTTCTGGGGGCTACAATTAATGAGCAGTTCTTC
TRBV19	.	TRBJ2-1	TRBD2	CASSILAGWNEQFF	TGTGCCAGTAGTATTCTAGCGGGGTGGAATGAGCAGTTCTTC
TRBV7-9	.	TRBJ2-2	TRBD1	CASSSGQGMNTGELFF	TGTGCCAGCAGCTCGGGACAGGGAATGAACACCGGGGAGCTGTTTTTT
TRBV24-1	.	TRBJ1-2	.	CATSDFEERYGYTF	TGTGCCACCAGTGATTTCGAGGAGCGCTATGGCTACACCTTC
TRBV6-1	.	TRBJ1-1	.	CASSSPSSVEAFF	TGTGCCAGCAGTTCCCCCTCTAGTGTTGAAGCTTTCTTT
TRBV27	.	TRBJ2-3	.	CASSPLGTGLTDTQYF	TGTGCCAGCAGTCCATTGGGTACAGGGCTCACAGATACGCAGTATTTT
TRBV5-6	.	TRBJ2-1	.	CASSSTLEGGHYNEQFF	TGTGCCAGCAGCTCGACCCTCGAGGGGGGACATTACAATGAGCAGTTCTTC
TRBV6-1	.	TRBJ2-7	.	CASSEVGARLEQYF	TGTGCCAGCAGTGAAGTGGGAGCCAGGTTGGAGCAGTACTTC
TRBV2	.	TRBJ1-1	.	CASRPRTVFPLLLNTEAFF	TGTGCCAGCAGGCCCAGGACAGTCTTTCCACTTCTCCTGAACACTGAAGCTTTCTTT
TRBV7-9	few	TRBJ2-7	.	CASTPTYAPYEQYF	TGTGCCAGCACCCCGACGTATGCCCCCTACGAGCAGTACTTC
TRBV5-1	once	TRBJ1-4	TRBD1	CASSWTGLREKLFF	TGCGCCAGCAGCTGGACAGGGTTAAGGGAAAAACTGTTTTTT
TRBV6-5	.	TRBJ2-1	.	CASSYTSRLYNEQFF	TGTGCCAGCAGTTATACTAGCAGACTATACAATGAGCAGTTCTTC
TRBV7-9	.	TRBJ1-1	.	CASSLSGRPDTEAFF	TGTGCCAGCAGCCTATCGGGACGGCCGGACACTGAAGCTTTCTTT
TRBV13	.	TRBJ2-1	TRBD1	CASSPGQDFYNEQFF	TGTGCCAGCAGCCCGGGACAGGATTTCTACAATGAGCAGTTCTTC
TRBV27	.	TRBJ2-3	TRBD2	CASSLGAGGTDTQYF	TGTGCCAGCAGTTTAGGAGCGGGAGGAACAGATACGCAGTATTTT
TRBV5-5	.	TRBJ2-1	.	CASSLSFFREGVGEQFF	TGTGCCAGCAGCTTGTCATTTTTCCGCGAGGGGGTGGGTGAGCAGTTCTTC
TRBV12-3/TRBV12-4	.	TRBJ2-3	TRBD1	CASNLQGAFDTQYF	TGTGCCAGCAACCTACAGGGGGCATTTGATACGCAGTATTTT
TRBV9	.	TRBJ2-2	.	CASSPRPGAGELFF	TGTGCCAGCAGCCCCCGTCCAGGGGCCGGGGAGCTGTTTTTT
TRBV6-5	.	TRBJ1-2	TRBD1	CASSYGDRYGYTF	TGTGCCAGCAGTTACGGGGACAGATATGGCTACACCTTC
TRBV28	.	TRBJ2-7	.	CASSFRGLSSYEQYF	TGTGCCAGCAGTTTTCGAGGACTTAGCTCCTACGAGCAGTACTTC
TRBV9	.	TRBJ2-3	TRBD2	CASSVEGLTSWADTQYF	TGTGCCAGCAGCGTAGAGGGGCTGACTAGCTGGGCAGATACGCAGTATTTT
TRBV6-2/TRBV6-3	.	TRBJ1-1	.	CASSSRDGLSTEAFF	TGTGCCAGCAGTTCCCGGGACGGCCTGTCGACTGAAGCTTTCTTT
TRBV27	.	TRBJ1-1	.	CASSDRNTEAFF	TGTGCCTCCTCGGACCGGAACACTGAAGCTTTCTTT
TRBV19	.	TRBJ2-1	TRBD1	CATRTGINEQFF	TGTGCCACAAGGACAGGGATCAATGAGCAGTTCTTC
TRBV7-8	.	TRBJ2-3	TRBD2	CASTSLAGGTDTQYF	TGTGCCAGCACCTCACTAGCGGGAGGCACAGATACGCAGTATTTT
TRBV19	.	TRBJ2-2	TRBD2	CASTRLAGSTGELFF	TGTGCCAGTACCCGACTAGCGGGATCCACCGGGGAGCTGTTTTTT
TRBV7-8	.	TRBJ2-1	.	CASSLVDRPYGSNEQFF	TGTGCCAGCAGCTTAGTAGACAGGCCCTACGGTTCCAATGAGCAGTTCTTC
TRBV5-4	.	TRBJ2-7	TRBD1	CASSARDRGSYEQYF	TGTGCCAGCAGCGCCCGGGACAGGGGGTCCTACGAGCAGTACTTC
TRBV11-1	.	TRBJ1-1	.	CANSLLKGRGTTEAFF	TGTGCCAACAGCTTATTAAAAGGAAGAGGGACGACTGAAGCTTTCTTT
TRBV18	.	TRBJ1-1	.	CASSFGTPEAFF	TGTGCCAGCTCGTTCGGGACCCCTGAAGCTTTCTTT
TRBV7-9	.	TRBJ1-2	.	CASSLVGSFIANYGYTF	TGTGCCAGCAGCTTAGTAGGCAGCTTCATAGCTAACTATGGCTACACCTTC
TRBV6-5	.	TRBJ2-1	.	CASSYTGESYNEQFF	TGTGCCAGCAGTTACACGGGGGAATCCTACAATGAGCAGTTCTTC
TRBV14	.	TRBJ1-5	TRBD1	CASSQGGQGRQPQHF	TGTGCCAGCAGCCAAGGTGGACAGGGCAGACAGCCCCAGCATTTT
TRBV10-2	.	TRBJ2-1	TRBD2	CAISAGGNKFF	TGCGCCATATCAGCGGGGGGGAATAAGTTCTTC
TRBV7-9	.	TRBJ1-6	.	CASSQQGYNSPLHF	TGTGCCAGCAGCCAACAGGGTTATAATTCACCCCTCCACTTT
TRBV7-9	.	TRBJ1-2	.	CASSLAIRDYGYTF	TGTGCCAGCAGCTTAGCGATCAGAGACTATGGCTACACCTTC
TRBV9	.	TRBJ2-5	.	CASSPFPGAGFTGETQYF	TGTGCCAGCAGCCCGTTTCCGGGGGCAGGCTTCACTGGGGAGACCCAGTACTTC
TRBV7-9	.	TRBJ1-2	TRBD1	CASSFAGQLYGYTF	TGTGCCAGCAGCTTCGCGGGACAGCTCTATGGCTACACCTTC
TRBV3-1	.	TRBJ2-1	.	CASSQPFSRDREQFF	TGTGCCAGCAGCCAACCATTTTCCCGGGATCGTGAGCAGTTCTTC
TRBV5-6	.	TRBJ2-1	TRBD2	CASSPGGFGEYEQFF	TGTGCCAGCAGCCCCGGGGGGTTTGGGGAATATGAGCAGTTCTTC
TRBV7-6	.	TRBJ2-2	TRBD1	CASSQGQGANTGELFF	TGTGCCAGCAGCCAAGGTCAGGGGGCGAACACCGGGGAGCTGTTTTTT
TRBV20-1	.	TRBJ1-3	.	CSASGLGNTIYF	TGCAGTGCTAGCGGGCTTGGAAACACCATATATTTT
TRBV12-3/TRBV12-4	few	TRBJ2-7	.	CASSSLNGANEQYF	TGTGCCAGCAGTAGTCTGAACGGGGCAAACGAGCAGTACTTC
TRBV20-1	.	TRBJ1-1	.	CSAPFMNTEAFF	TGCAGTGCTCCTTTCATGAACACTGAAGCTTTCTTT
TRBV5-4	.	TRBJ2-3	TRBD2	CASSLAGGPTDTQYF	TGTGCCAGCAGCCTAGCGGGGGGGCCCACAGATACGCAGTATTTT
TRBV7-9	.	TRBJ1-2	TRBD1	CASSSPWTGAYGYTF	TGTGCCAGCAGCTCCCCTTGGACAGGGGCCTATGGCTACACCTTC
TRBV12-3/TRBV12-4	.	TRBJ1-2	.	CASGLDSNYYGYTF	TGTGCCAGCGGGTTAGACAGCAACTACTATGGCTACACCTTC
TRBV13	.	TRBJ2-7	.	CASSLDGLSSYEQYF	TGTGCCAGCAGCTTAGACGGACTAAGCTCCTACGAGCAGTACTTC
TRBV7-9	.	TRBJ2-7	TRBD1	CATQGDRIYEQYF	TGTGCCACCCAGGGGGACAGGATTTACGAGCAGTACTTC
TRBV11-2	.	TRBJ2-7	.	CASSFDFYEQYF	TGTGCCAGCAGCTTTGATTTCTACGAGCAGTACTTC
TRBV19	.	TRBJ2-3	TRBD2	CASSAWTSGSEDTQYF	TGTGCCAGTAGTGCCTGGACTAGCGGGTCCGAGGATACGCAGTATTTT
TRBV4-1	.	TRBJ1-5	.	CASSQAGSRTGNQPQHF	TGCGCCAGCAGCCAGGCCGGTAGTCGGACGGGGAATCAGCCCCAGCATTTT
TRBV13	once	TRBJ1-1	.	CASTQTPGPLRDTEAFF	TGTGCCAGCACCCAAACCCCTGGTCCCCTCCGGGACACTGAAGCTTTCTTT
TRBV7-9	.	TRBJ1-2	TRBD1	CASCLVEGAGDYGYTF	TGTGCCAGCTGCTTAGTCGAGGGGGCAGGGGACTATGGCTACACCTTC